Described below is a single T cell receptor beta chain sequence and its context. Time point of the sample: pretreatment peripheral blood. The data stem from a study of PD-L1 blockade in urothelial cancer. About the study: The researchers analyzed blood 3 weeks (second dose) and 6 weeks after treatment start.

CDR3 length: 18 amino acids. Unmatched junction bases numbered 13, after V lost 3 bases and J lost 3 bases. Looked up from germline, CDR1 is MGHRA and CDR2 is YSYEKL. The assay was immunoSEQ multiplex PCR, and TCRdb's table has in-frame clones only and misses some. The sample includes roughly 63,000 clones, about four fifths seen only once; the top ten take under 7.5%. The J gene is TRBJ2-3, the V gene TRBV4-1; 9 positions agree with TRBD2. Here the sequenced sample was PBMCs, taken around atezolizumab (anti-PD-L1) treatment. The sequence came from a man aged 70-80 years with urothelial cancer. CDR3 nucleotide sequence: TGCGCCAGCAGCCACCTAGCGGGGCCCCGCGTCCGGACAGATACGCAGTATTTT. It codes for CASSHLAGPRVRTDTQYF.